This T cell receptor beta chain is drawn from a study of regulatory T cells in long-lasting Graves disease. This sample's time point: newly diagnosed GD, antithyroid drugs for less than 3 months. The TCR library was made from RNA that had been extracted from PBMCs in TRIzol. Arm-PCR of CDR3 regions with iRepertoire HTBI primers generated TCR beta libraries. TCRdb re-analysed the multiplex PCR reads in MiXCR, keeping a single row per CDR3 protein. The repertoire holds 350,000 to 500,000 distinct CDR3 sequences, with around 13% as singletons. Trimming took 3 bases from V and 9 from J; bases not matched to a gene: 15. Germline assignment: CDR1 SGHTA and CDR2 FQGTGA. The CDR3 runs 17 residues. As for this clonotype: This may be a read error, as it is one base from a much larger clone. Because the CDR3 is missing its conserved closing phenylalanine or tryptophan, this is likely a read error.

In addition, the sample was reused for a study of T cells in Graves' hyperthyroidism and ophthalmopathy.

Sequenced here: peripheral blood mononuclear cells (PBMCs), sampled at new diagnosis, from a patient treated with antithyroid drugs. This chain connects TRBV7-3 to TRBJ2-1; 9 bases match TRBD2. The sequence came from a woman aged 45-65 years with Graves disease. Here the CDR3 DNA reads TGTGCCAGCAGCTTTGATAGCGGGAGCCTAGGGGGGGGTGAGCAGTTCTTG. Its translation is CASSFDSGSLGGGEQFL.